This paragraph covers one T cell receptor beta chain sequence. Its cognate antigen is unknown. This entry comes from a study of shared clonotypes between healthy human individuals. Background on the study: In total, the donors were a couple of women and three men aged 18 to 49.

The germline V gene encodes CDR1 MNHNS and CDR2 SASEGT. V lost 3 bases, J lost 6 bases, and 6 bases stayed unmatched. CDR3 length equals 16 residues. Study-wide results and limits: Larger estimated richness was generally seen in naive subsets than in memory subsets.

CD45RO-negative cells were positively selected for CCR7, leaving out terminally differentiated effector memory CD45RA+ cells. Genomic DNA from each subset was divided evenly over several immunoSEQ plates. This table comes from immunoSEQ multiplex PCR, and its TCRdb copy is limited to in-frame clones, with some not included. The sample holds approximately 2,000,000 clones, about 93% seen once. The sample comprised naive CD8+ T cells from PBMCs. J is TRBJ2-7 and V is TRBV6-1, with TRBD2 matching 15 bases. The TCR sequence derives from a young man in good health. Some clones in this sample may be carry-over from other donors' samples. CDR3 sequence reads: CASSEEGTSGRCEQYF. Here the CDR3 DNA reads TGTGCCAGCAGTGAGGAGGGGACTAGCGGGAGGTGCGAGCAGTACTTC.